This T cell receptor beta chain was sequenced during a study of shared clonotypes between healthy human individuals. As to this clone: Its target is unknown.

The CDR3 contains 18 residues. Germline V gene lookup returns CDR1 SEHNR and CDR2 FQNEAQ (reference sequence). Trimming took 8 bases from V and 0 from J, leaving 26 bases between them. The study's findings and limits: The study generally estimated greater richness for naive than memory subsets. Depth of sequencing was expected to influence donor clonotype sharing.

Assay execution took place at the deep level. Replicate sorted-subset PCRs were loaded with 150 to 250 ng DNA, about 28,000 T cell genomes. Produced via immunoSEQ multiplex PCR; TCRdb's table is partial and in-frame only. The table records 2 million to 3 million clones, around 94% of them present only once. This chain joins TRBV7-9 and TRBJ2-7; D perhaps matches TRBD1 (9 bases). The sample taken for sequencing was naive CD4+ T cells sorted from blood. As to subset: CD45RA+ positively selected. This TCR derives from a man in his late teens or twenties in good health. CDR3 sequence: CASGWGQGGGRSSYEQYF. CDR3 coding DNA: TGTGCCAGCGGGTGGGGACAGGGCGGCGGGAGGAGCTCCTACGAGCAGTACTTC.